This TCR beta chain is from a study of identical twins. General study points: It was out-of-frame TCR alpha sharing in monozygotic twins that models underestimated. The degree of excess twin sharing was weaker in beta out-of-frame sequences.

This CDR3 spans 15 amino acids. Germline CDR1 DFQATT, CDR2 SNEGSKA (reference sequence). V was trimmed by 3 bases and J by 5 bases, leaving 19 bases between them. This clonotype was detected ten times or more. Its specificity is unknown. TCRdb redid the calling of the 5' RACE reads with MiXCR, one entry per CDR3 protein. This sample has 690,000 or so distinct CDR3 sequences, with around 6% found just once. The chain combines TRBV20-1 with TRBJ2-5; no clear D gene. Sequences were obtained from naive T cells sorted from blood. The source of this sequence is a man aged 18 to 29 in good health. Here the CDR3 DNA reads TGCAGTGCTAGTCCAATGATGAAGAGTTTGGAGACCCAGTACTTC. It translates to CSASPMMKSLETQYF.